This T cell receptor beta chain was documented in a study of CD8+CD57+ T cells in acquired aplastic anemia. Study-wide findings and caveats: Between patients and controls, CD8+ Simpson's diversity did not vary significantly.

The CDR3 contains 14 residues. Germline CDR1 and CDR2: LNHDA and SQIVND (reference sequence). Researchers used genomic DNA as the template to profile TCR beta VDJ and CDR3. From the reads, TCRdb called clonotypes with MiXCR, one entry per CDR3 protein. The table has roughly 180,000 distinct CDR3 sequences, 48% seen once; the top ten hold 10% to 15%. For this clonotype: Its matching antigen is unknown. An end of the junction differs from the germline gene, which may be a read error.

Sequencing involved patients with CD8+CD57+ cell expansion previously shown by flow cytometry. The chain carries TRBV19 and TRBJ2-2; TRBD1 aligns across 9 bases. The TCR was taken from a human donor with aplastic anemia. Specimen: sorted CD4+, CD8+, or CD8+CD57+ T cells (not recorded which) from PBMCs. CDR3 DNA: TGTGCCAGTAGGGACAGGGGAGCTACCGGGGAGCCGTTTTTT. This encodes CASRDRGATGEPFF. The full variable domain, in which reference TRBV19 and TRBJ2-2 provide the parts outside the CDR3, is DGGITQSPKYLFRKEGQNVTLSCEQNLNHDAMYWYRQDPGQGLRLIYYSQIVNDFQKGDIAEGYSVSREKKESFPLTVTSAQKNPTAFYLCASRDRGATGEPFFGEGSRLTVL.